The next 22 T cell receptor beta chains were all read from a single sample in a study of T cells in Graves' hyperthyroidism and ophthalmopathy. Amplification of TCR beta CDR3 regions was performed using RNA transcripts as template. Researchers ran a first-round RT-PCR on the TCR CDR3 using the HTBI primer set. MiXCR, applied by TCRdb to the multiplex PCR reads, yields one record per CDR3 protein. The sample includes some 180,000 distinct CDR3 sequences, 17% seen only once; the top ten take over 45%. Sequenced sample: blood. The receptors shown here come from a woman aged 45-65 years with Graves' hyperthyroidism.

The DNA of the CDR3 is TGTGCCAGCACCCAGGGACAGGACTACACTGAAGCTTTCTTT. Its protein product is CASTQGQDYTEAFF. V is TRBV11-2 and J is TRBJ1-1; 8 bases fit TRBD1. CDR1 is SGHAT and CDR2 is FQNNGV in the germline V gene. V gave up 7 bases and J gave up 3 bases; unmatched junction bases: 7. There are 14 residues in the CDR3.

This clonotype was seen at least ten times. The chain carries TRBV20-1 and TRBJ2-7; TRBD1 matches 11 bases. The CDR3 is 15 residues long. Germline V gives CDR1 DFQATT, CDR2 SNEGSKA (reference sequence). V was pared by 3 bases and J by 4 bases, with 8 bases of the junction left unmatched. CDR3 region: CSARSRTGGPYEQYF. CDR3 nucleotide sequence: TGCAGTGCTAGGTCTAGGACAGGGGGCCCATACGAGCAGTACTTC.

Many counts were recorded for this clonotype. V usage is TRBV6-1 and J usage is TRBJ2-3, with 10 bases fitting TRBD2. This CDR3 region has 15 residues. J gave up 3 bases and V 6 bases, and 6 bases lay outside the gene matches. The germline V gene has CDR1 MNHNS and CDR2 SASEGT. The CDR3 reads CASRRAGGRTDTQYF. CDR3 DNA sequence: TGTGCCAGCAGGCGAGCGGGAGGGCGGACAGATACGCAGTATTTT.

In this sample, this clonotype turned up many times. The chain is built from TRBV27 and TRBJ2-2, with 7 bases that match TRBD1. This CDR3 contains 13 residues. J gave up 8 bases and V 7 bases, and 7 bases lay outside the gene matches. Germline CDR1 and CDR2: MNHEY and SMNVEV (reference sequence). DNA for the CDR3: TGTGCCAGCACCCTAGACAGGGATGGGGAGCTGTTTTTT. It translates to CASTLDRDGELFF.

This clonotype has at least ten counts. V gene TRBV20-1 combines with J gene TRBJ2-1; 8 nucleotides agree with TRBD2. Germline V gives CDR1 DFQATT, CDR2 SNEGSKA (reference sequence). The ends lost 0 bases at V and 5 bases at J; junction bases unmatched: 12. This CDR3 spans 17 amino acids. The CDR3 DNA reads TGCAGTGCTAGAGATCCGAGCGGGAGACGACCAGACAATGAGCAGTTCTTC. This codes for CSARDPSGRRPDNEQFF.

V gene TRBV19 combines with J gene TRBJ2-1; 7 bases align to TRBD2. The length of the CDR3 is 17 residues. The germline CDR1 and CDR2 sequences are LNHDA and SQIVND (reference sequence). V lost 3 bases to trimming and J lost 3 bases; unmatched junction nucleotides: 11. The CDR3 DNA follows: TGTGCCAGTAGTATGCGAGGGCTAGCGGAAATCTACAATGAGCAGTTCTTC. Its translation is CASSMRGLAEIYNEQFF.

There are many counts of this clonotype. V gene TRBV4-1 combines with J gene TRBJ2-5, with 11 bases lining up with TRBD2. Germline V lookup: CDR1 MGHRA, CDR2 YSYEKL. V shed 2 bases, J shed 12 bases, and the junction held 8 bases outside the gene matches. The CDR3 runs 14 residues. CDR3: CASSQRTSGSGEYF. CDR3 sequence (DNA): TGCGCCAGCAGCCAAAGGACTAGCGGGTCGGGGGAGTACTTC.

This clonotype was picked up a small number of times. This chain joins TRBV19 and TRBJ1-5; D remains ambiguous. Trimming left V 6 bases short and J 0 bases short, with 12 bases between. Germline values: CDR1 LNHDA, CDR2 SQIVND (reference sequence). The CDR3 sequence is 15 residues long. CDR3: CASSKDGGSNQPQHF. The CDR3 DNA reads as TGTGCCAGTAGCAAGGACGGTGGTAGCAATCAGCCCCAGCATTTT.

The table lists this clonotype with many counts. The chain couples TRBV19 to TRBJ1-5; D perhaps matches TRBD1 (6 bases). Trimming took 7 bases from V and 0 from J, leaving 13 bases between them. The CDR3 consists of 15 residues. In germline, CDR1 is LNHDA, CDR2 SQIVND (reference sequence). Written as DNA, the CDR3 is TGTGCCAGTACTCCCAAGGGGGTTAGCAATCAGCCCCAGCATTTT. Protein: CASTPKGVSNQPQHF.

This clonotype was picked up many times. This sequence joins TRBV6-2 or TRBV6-3 and TRBJ2-3; TRBD1 matches 8 bases. After removal of 6 bases from V and 1 base from J, the junction contained 6 bases not matched to a gene. Germline V gene data show CDR1 as MNHEY and CDR2 as SVGEGT. This CDR3 is 15 amino acids long. The CDR3 reads CASSQQGGRTDTQYF. The CDR3 nucleotides read TGTGCCAGCAGCCAACAGGGGGGACGCACAGATACGCAGTATTTT.

In this sample, this clonotype turned up a few times. The chain recombines TRBV2 with TRBJ2-7, with 7 positions matching TRBD2. The CDR3 totals 13 residues. Trimming at V came to 8 bases and at J to 0 bases, leaving 4 bases not matched to a gene. Germline V gene sequence: CDR1 SNHLY, CDR2 FYNNEI. This chain's CDR3 is CASGEGHSYEQYF. CDR3 sequence (DNA): TGTGCCAGCGGGGAGGGTCACTCCTACGAGCAGTACTTC.

This rearrangement joins TRBV3-1 to TRBJ2-2; 7 positions agree with TRBD2. With 1 base clipped from V and 4 bases from J, the junction kept 9 bases outside the gene matches. CDR3 length: 17 residues. The germline V gene encodes CDR1 LGHDT and CDR2 YNNKEL (reference sequence). CDR3 nucleotide sequence: TGTGCCAGCAGCCAAGTTGTAGGGAGGGCCCTCACCGGGGAGCTGTTTTTT. Protein sequence: CASSQVVGRALTGELFF.

This clonotype was counted many times. The V and J genes are TRBV10-3 and TRBJ2-7; D tentatively reads TRBD1 or TRBD2 (5 bases each). Per the germline V gene, CDR1 is ENHRY and CDR2 is SYGVKD. CDR3 length: 13 amino acids. V was clipped by 6 bases and J by 0 bases, with 9 bases between them. CDR3 DNA: TGTGCCATCAGCCACGGGGCCTCCTACGAGCAGTACTTC. Translating it yields CAISHGASYEQYF.

A note on this clonotype: A read error may explain this, as a much larger clone is one base away. The genes are TRBV7-2 and TRBJ2-3, with 7 positions matching TRBD2. This CDR3 comprises 16 residues. Germline V CDR1 and CDR2: SGHTA, FQGNSA. The CDR3 DNA sequence: TGTGCCGGCAGCTCATTCCTGCGGGAGTCCACAGATACGCAGTATTTT. Its translation is CAGSSFLRESTDTQYF.

The V call is TRBV6-1, the J call TRBJ2-2; TRBD2 matches 13 bases. CDR3 length: 18 amino acids. Per the germline V gene, CDR1 is MNHNS and CDR2 is SASEGT. V dropped 5 bases and J dropped 3; count of bases not matched to a gene: 9. CDR3 in amino acids: CASSYELAGGPDTGELFF. CDR3 bases: TGTGCCAGCAGTTACGAACTAGCGGGAGGGCCCGACACCGGGGAGCTGTTTTTT.

CDR3 DNA: TGCAGTGCTTGGTATCTCGGACTTAGCAATCAGCCCCAGCATTTT. Its translation is CSAWYLGLSNQPQHF. The chain has TRBV20-1 and TRBJ1-5; D call uncertain. Trimming left V 5 bases short and J 0 bases short, with 14 bases between. The CDR3 loop spans 15 amino acids. CDR1 and CDR2 from the germline V gene are DFQATT and SNEGSKA (reference sequence).

This chain uses TRBV7-9 with TRBJ1-3, with D hard to call. Germline values: CDR1 SEHNR, CDR2 FQNEAQ (reference sequence). The CDR3 is 15 residues long. V gave up 2 bases and J gave up 0 bases, with 8 bases separating them. The CDR3 is CASSLTLASGNTIYF. The CDR3 bases are TGTGCCAGCAGCTTAACCCTAGCCTCTGGAAACACCATATATTTT. Looking up the rest from reference TRBV7-9 and TRBJ1-3 gives the full variable domain: DTGVSQNPRHKITKRGQNVTFRCDPISEHNRLYWYRQTLGQGPEFLTYFQNEAQLEKSRLLSDRFSAERPKGSFSTLEIQRTEQGDSAMYLCASSLTLASGNTIYFGEGSWLTVV.

The V gene is TRBV6-1, the J gene TRBJ2-2, with D tentatively TRBD1 or TRBD2 (6 bases each). The CDR3 extends over 17 amino acids. Trimming stripped 2 bases from V and 5 bases from J, with 18 bases between. Looked up from germline, CDR1 is MNHNS and CDR2 is SASEGT. The CDR3 DNA reads as TGTGCCAGCAGTGAAAGTGGGGGGCAGGGAGCGACCGGGGAGCTGTTTTTT. It yields the protein CASSESGGQGATGELFF.

This sequence joins TRBV29-1 and TRBJ2-2; D is undetermined. Germline assignment: CDR1 SQVTM and CDR2 ANQGSEA. CDR3 length: 16 residues. V lost 4 bases and J lost 2, with 17 bases in between. In DNA form, the CDR3 reads TGCAGCGTTGGCCCCTCCGTTGTCAGAAACACCGGGGAGCTGTTTTTT. It specifies CSVGPSVVRNTGELFF.

At least ten counts were recorded for this clonotype. The chain joins TRBV30 to TRBJ1-1; tentatively, D is TRBD1 (6 bases). The germline gives CDR1 GTSNPN, CDR2 SVGIG (reference sequence). The CDR3 totals 15 residues. The V end was cut by 1 base, the J end by 4 bases, with 16 bases between. CDR3 sequence: CAWSARGGVGTEAFF. As DNA, the CDR3 is TGTGCCTGGAGTGCCAGGGGCGGGGTAGGCACTGAAGCTTTCTTT.

This clonotype was detected ten times or more. The V and J genes are TRBV18 and TRBJ2-7; D remains unclear. Germline loops: CDR1 KGHSH, CDR2 LQKENI. V gave up 5 bases and J gave up 4 bases, with 12 bases separating them. This CDR3 has 13 amino acids. The CDR3 protein is CASSKVAEYEQYF. DNA of the CDR3: TGTGCCAGCTCAAAGGTGGCAGAGTACGAGCAGTACTTC.

This clonotype has a count of ten or more. The genes are TRBV7-2 and TRBJ2-1; a weak D match, TRBD1 (6 bases). The germline V gene encodes CDR1 SGHTA and CDR2 FQGNSA. The CDR3 loop spans 15 amino acids. V was shortened by 5 bases and J by 5 bases, with 16 bases between the two germline ends. The CDR3 DNA reads TGTGCCAGCAGCCCCCGCGTAGGGGACAACAATGAGCAGTTCTTC. This sequence encodes CASSPRVGDNNEQFF.